This T cell receptor beta chain was documented in a study of tissue T cells after allogeneic stem cell transplantation. Study results and limitations: Shared clones across patients were few; motif clustering revealed tissue-specific shared signatures. TCR repertoires tracked anatomic similarity, regardless of disease or transplant status.

On this clone itself: Its antigen is not known. Any gene name here is a mouse gene name. Read coverage stops 1 residue before the CDR3 terminus; the germline J gene supplies the remainder.

Some clones are missing from TCRdb's copy, which holds only in-frame ones; the method was immunoSEQ multiplex PCR. The top ten hold approximately 1.7% of the sample, which has about 10,000 clones, 35% to 40% seen once. The CDR3 has 15 amino acids. Trimming cost V 1 base and J 0 bases, with 8 bases left between them. Germline loops: CDR1 NSQYPW, CDR2 LRSPGD (reference sequence). Time point given: mouse harvest day 7 after allogeneic transplant. Each mouse received 10^7 T-cell-depleted marrow cells plus 10^6 splenic CD5+ T cells by tail vein. Tissues came from B6→BALB/c major-mismatch GVHD mice at day 7 or 14.

The sequence was collected from a female BALB/c mouse given C57BL/6 T cells with graft-versus-host disease after an allogeneic hematopoietic cell transplant. J is TRBJ2-3 and V is TRBV1, with a possible D match to TRBD2 (5 bases). Sequencing input: skin. Partial CDR3 DNA: TGCACCTGCAGTGCAGCGGCTGGGAGTGCAGAAACGCTGTAT. Protein product: CTCSAAAGSAETLY. The CDR3 in full is CTCSAAAGSAETLYF.